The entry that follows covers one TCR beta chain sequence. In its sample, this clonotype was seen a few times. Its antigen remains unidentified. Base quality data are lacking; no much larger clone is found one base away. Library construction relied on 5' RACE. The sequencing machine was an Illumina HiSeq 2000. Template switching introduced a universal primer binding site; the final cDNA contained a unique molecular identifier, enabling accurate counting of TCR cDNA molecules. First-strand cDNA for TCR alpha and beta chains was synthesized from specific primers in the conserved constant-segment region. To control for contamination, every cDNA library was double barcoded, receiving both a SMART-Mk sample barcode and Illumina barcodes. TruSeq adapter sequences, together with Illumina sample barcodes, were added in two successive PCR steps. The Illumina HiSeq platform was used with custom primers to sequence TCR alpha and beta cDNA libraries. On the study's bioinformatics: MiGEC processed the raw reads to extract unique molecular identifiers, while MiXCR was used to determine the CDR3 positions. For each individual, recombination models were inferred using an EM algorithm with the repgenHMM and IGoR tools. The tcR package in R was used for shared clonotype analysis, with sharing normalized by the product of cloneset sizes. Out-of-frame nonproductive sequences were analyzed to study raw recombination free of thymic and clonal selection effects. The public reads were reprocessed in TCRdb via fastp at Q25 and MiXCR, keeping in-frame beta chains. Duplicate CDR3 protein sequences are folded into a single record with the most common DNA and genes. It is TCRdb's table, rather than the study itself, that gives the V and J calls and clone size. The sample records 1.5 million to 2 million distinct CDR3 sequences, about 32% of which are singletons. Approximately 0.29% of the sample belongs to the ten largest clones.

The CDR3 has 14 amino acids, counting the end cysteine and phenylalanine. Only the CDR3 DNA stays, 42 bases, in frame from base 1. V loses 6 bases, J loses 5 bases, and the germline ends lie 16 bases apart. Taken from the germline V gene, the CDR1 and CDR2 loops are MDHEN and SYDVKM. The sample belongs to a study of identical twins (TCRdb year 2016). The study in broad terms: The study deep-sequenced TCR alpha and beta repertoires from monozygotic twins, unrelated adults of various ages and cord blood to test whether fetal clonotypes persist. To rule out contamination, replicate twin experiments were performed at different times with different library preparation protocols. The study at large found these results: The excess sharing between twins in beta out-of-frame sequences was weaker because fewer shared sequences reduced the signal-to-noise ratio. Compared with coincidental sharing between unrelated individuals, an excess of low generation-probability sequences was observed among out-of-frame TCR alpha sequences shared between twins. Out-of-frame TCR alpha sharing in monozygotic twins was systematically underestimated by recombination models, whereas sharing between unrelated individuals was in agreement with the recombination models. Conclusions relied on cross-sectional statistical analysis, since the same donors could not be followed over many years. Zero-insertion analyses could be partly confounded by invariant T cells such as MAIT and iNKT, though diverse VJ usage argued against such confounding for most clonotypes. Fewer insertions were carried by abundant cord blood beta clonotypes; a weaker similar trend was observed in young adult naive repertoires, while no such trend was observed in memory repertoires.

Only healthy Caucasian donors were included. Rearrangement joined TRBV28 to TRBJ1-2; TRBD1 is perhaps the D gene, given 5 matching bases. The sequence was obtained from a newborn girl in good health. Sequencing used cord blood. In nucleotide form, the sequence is TGTGCCAGCAGGATTCCGGGACGGCATTATGGCTACACCTTC. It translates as CASRIPGRHYGYTF.